The rows below give T cell receptor beta chains drawn from one sample of a study of T-cell memory formation after mild COVID-19. TCRdb used MiXCR to reprocess the 5' RACE reads, holding one entry per CDR3 protein. The sample yields about 620,000 distinct CDR3 sequences, roughly 17% seen once. Material for sequencing was PBMCs or a T cell subset sorted from them (not recorded which). Receptors were obtained from an adult woman who had mild COVID-19 (a few samples of this study predate the infection). Cell type and time point are not known. The CDR3 runs from the conserved cysteine through the conserved F or W. D genes are given only for firm matches. Clone sizes are given selectively: once, few, many, or a class where the clone is expanded.

length | J | D | V | size | CDR3 | DNA
17 | TRBJ2-5 | TRBD2 | TRBV24-1 | - | CATSDPSSGGTQETQYF | TGTGCCACCAGTGACCCATCTAGCGGGGGGACCCAAGAGACCCAGTACTTC
13 | TRBJ1-1 | - | TRBV6-5 | many | CASSYGRGTLGFF | TGTGCCAGCAGTTACGGTCGGGGGACCCTGGGATTCTTT
16 | TRBJ2-3 | TRBD2 | TRBV7-6 | many | CASSPRLAGGRDTQYF | TGTGCCAGCAGCCCCCGACTAGCGGGAGGTCGAGATACGCAGTATTTT
16 | TRBJ2-2 | - | TRBV20-1 | few | CSARDPRVGNTGELFF | TGCAGTGCTAGAGATCCCCGCGTGGGGAACACCGGGGAGCTGTTTTTT
17 | TRBJ2-2 | - | TRBV6-6 | - | CASVVMSGGYSTGELFF | TGTGCCAGCGTCGTAATGTCGGGGGGCTACAGCACCGGGGAGCTGTTTTTT
14 | TRBJ2-1 | TRBD2 | TRBV12-3/TRBV12-4 | many | CASSFVGGAGEQFF | TGTGCCAGCAGTTTTGTCGGGGGGGCAGGTGAGCAGTTCTTC
16 | TRBJ1-1 | TRBD1 | TRBV6-6 | once | CASSYGRGHGNTEAFF | TGTGCCAGCAGTTACGGGAGGGGGCATGGGAACACTGAAGCTTTCTTT
13 | TRBJ1-1 | - | TRBV9 | - | CASSVQGPTEAFF | TGTGCCAGCAGCGTACAGGGACCCACTGAAGCTTTCTTT
15 | TRBJ2-1 | - | TRBV29-1 | few | CSVLTASRSYNEQFF | TGCAGCGTTCTGACAGCCTCCCGGTCCTACAATGAGCAGTTCTTC
15 | TRBJ2-2 | TRBD1 | TRBV4-3 | few | CASSQRTGATGELFF | TGCGCCAGCAGCCAGAGGACAGGGGCCACCGGGGAGCTGTTTTTT
14 | TRBJ2-3 | - | TRBV4-1 | - | CASSQERNTDTQYF | TGCGCCAGCAGCCAAGAGCGGAACACAGATACGCAGTATTTT
13 | TRBJ2-3 | - | TRBV7-9 | few | CASSSQYTDTQYF | TGTGCCAGCAGCTCTCAATACACAGATACGCAGTATTTT
17 | TRBJ2-3 | TRBD2 | TRBV9 | few | CASSQRPSGGITDTQYF | TGTGCCAGCAGCCAACGCCCTAGCGGGGGTATCACAGATACGCAGTATTTT
16 | TRBJ2-4 | - | TRBV7-6 | few | CASSPRLAGAKNIQYF | TGTGCCAGCAGCCCCCGGCTGGCAGGGGCCAAAAACATTCAGTACTTC
13 | TRBJ2-2 | - | TRBV3-1 | - | CASSRYNTGELFF | TGTGCCAGCAGCCGCTATAACACCGGGGAGCTGTTTTTT
15 | TRBJ2-3 | - | TRBV7-6 | many | CASSPGHSSTDTQYF | TGTGCCAGCAGCCCCGGGCATTCTAGCACAGATACGCAGTATTTT
17 | TRBJ2-3 | TRBD1 | TRBV7-9 | - | CASSSVTRRQGRDTQYF | TGTGCCAGCAGCTCCGTTACCCGTAGACAGGGGAGAGATACGCAGTATTTT
15 | TRBJ2-1 | TRBD2 | TRBV7-6 | many | CASSAGLPLYNEQFF | TGTGCCAGCAGCGCGGGACTACCCCTCTACAATGAGCAGTTCTTC
15 | TRBJ2-7 | TRBD2 | TRBV20-1 | few | CSARGGGRAHYEQYF | TGCAGTGCTAGGGGAGGCGGGAGGGCCCACTACGAGCAGTACTTC
16 | TRBJ2-5 | - | TRBV3-1 | few | CASSQGLEGGRETQYF | TGTGCCAGCAGCCAGGGGCTAGAGGGTGGAAGAGAGACCCAGTACTTC
12 | TRBJ2-7 | - | TRBV6-2/TRBV6-3 | - | CASSWATSEQYF | TGTGCCAGCAGTTGGGCGACATCCGAGCAGTACTTC
15 | TRBJ2-3 | - | TRBV12-3/TRBV12-4 | many | CASSLSGLSTDTQYF | TGTGCCAGCAGTTTGTCGGGTCTTAGCACAGATACGCAGTATTTT
15 | TRBJ2-1 | - | TRBV14 | few | CASSLVPRGSNEQFF | TGTGCCAGCAGCCTTGTCCCAAGGGGCAGCAATGAGCAGTTCTTC
14 | TRBJ1-2 | - | TRBV5-1 | few | CASSSLEGYYGYTF | TGCGCCAGCAGCTCCCTCGAGGGGTACTATGGCTACACCTTC
16 | TRBJ2-7 | TRBD1 | TRBV30 | - | CAWSQQGQPKRYEQYF | TGTGCCTGGAGTCAACAGGGGCAACCCAAGAGGTACGAGCAGTACTTC
14 | TRBJ1-1 | - | TRBV21-1 | once | CASSKEGTLPEAFF | TGTGCCAGCAGCAAAGAGGGGACACTTCCTGAAGCTTTCTTT
13 | TRBJ2-2 | - | TRBV12-3/TRBV12-4 | - | CASRAALTGELFF | TGTGCCAGCAGGGCTGCCTTGACCGGGGAGCTGTTTTTT
12 | TRBJ2-5 | - | TRBV24-1 | - | CATSDVLQTQYF | TGTGCCACCAGTGACGTTCTTCAGACCCAGTACTTC
14 | TRBJ1-1 | - | TRBV19 | few | CASSMVGGGTEAFF | TGTGCCAGTAGTATGGTCGGGGGGGGCACTGAAGCTTTCTTT
15 | TRBJ2-1 | - | TRBV30 | - | CAWSSAPGDYNEQFF | TGTGCCTGGAGTTCGGCCCCCGGGGACTACAATGAGCAGTTCTTC
14 | TRBJ2-1 | - | TRBV7-7 | - | CASSRTGGINEQFF | TGTGCCAGCAGCCGGACTGGGGGGATCAATGAGCAGTTCTTC
18 | TRBJ2-6 | - | TRBV4-1 | - | CASSRNRAATSGANVLTF | TGCGCCAGCAGCCGCAACAGGGCCGCGACCTCTGGGGCCAACGTCCTGACTTTC
15 | TRBJ2-5 | - | TRBV20-1 | few | CSARDSRHSGKTQYF | TGCAGTGCTAGAGATAGCCGGCACTCGGGAAAGACCCAGTACTTC
17 | TRBJ2-3 | - | TRBV18 | - | CASSLGSLEYLEDTQYF | TGTGCCAGCTCACTGGGATCACTAGAATACCTCGAGGATACGCAGTATTTT
20 | TRBJ2-7 | TRBD2 | TRBV27 | few | CASSLWSAETSGTNSYEQYF | TGTGCCAGCAGTTTATGGAGCGCAGAGACTAGCGGAACGAACTCCTACGAGCAGTACTTC
16 | TRBJ1-6 | - | TRBV11-2 | few | CASSDRGLPTDSPLHF | TGTGCCAGCAGCGATAGGGGGTTACCTACGGATTCACCCCTCCACTTT
15 | TRBJ2-2 | - | TRBV4-2 | - | CASSLERWGTGELFF | TGTGCCAGCAGTCTAGAGCGTTGGGGCACCGGGGAGCTGTTTTTT
15 | TRBJ2-3 | - | TRBV15 | - | CATSRDGQPTDTQYF | TGTGCCACCAGCAGAGATGGTCAGCCCACAGATACGCAGTATTTT
14 | TRBJ2-7 | - | TRBV6-5 | - | CASSSSTGTHEQYF | TGTGCCAGCAGTTCATCAACAGGGACCCACGAGCAGTACTTC
14 | TRBJ2-3 | - | TRBV5-1 | - | CASLRDTSTDTQYF | TGCGCCAGCCTCCGGGACACCAGCACAGATACGCAGTATTTT
13 | TRBJ2-1 | - | TRBV11-2 | many | CASSLESGGEQFF | TGTGCCAGCAGCTTAGAGTCCGGAGGGGAGCAGTTCTTC
16 | TRBJ2-7 | - | TRBV12-3/TRBV12-4 | many | CASSAPFQGRPYEQYF | TGTGCCAGCAGCGCCCCATTCCAGGGGCGTCCCTACGAGCAGTACTTC
15 | TRBJ2-1 | - | TRBV4-1 | - | CASSHLSSSYNEQFF | TGCGCCAGCAGCCATCTGTCGAGCTCCTACAATGAGCAGTTCTTC
17 | TRBJ2-3 | TRBD2 | TRBV6-6 | - | CASSQRGTSGRIDTQYF | TGTGCCAGCAGCCAACGGGGGACTAGCGGGAGAATTGATACGCAGTATTTT
15 | TRBJ1-6 | - | TRBV11-2 | - | CASSRRGPANSPLHF | TGTGCCAGCAGCCGCCGGGGACCCGCGAATTCACCCCTCCACTTT
16 | TRBJ2-2 | TRBD1 | TRBV4-2 | - | CASSHSRTGATGELFF | TGTGCCAGCAGCCACTCCCGGACAGGGGCCACCGGGGAGCTGTTTTTT
18 | TRBJ2-6 | - | TRBV28 | many | CASSLGTGGEIGANVLTF | TGTGCCAGCAGTTTAGGCACAGGGGGGGAGATCGGGGCCAACGTCCTGACTTTC
14 | TRBJ2-7 | - | TRBV30 | few | CAWSGQRISYEQYF | TGTGCCTGGAGTGGCCAGAGGATCTCCTACGAGCAGTACTTC
14 | TRBJ2-2 | TRBD2 | TRBV28 | few | CASLLAGFTGELFF | TGTGCCAGCCTACTAGCGGGATTCACCGGGGAGCTGTTTTTT
16 | TRBJ2-1 | TRBD2 | TRBV19 | - | CASSIGSLAGGNEQFF | TGTGCCAGTAGTATAGGATCCCTAGCGGGAGGGAATGAGCAGTTCTTC
16 | TRBJ2-5 | TRBD1 | TRBV24-1 | few | CATSRLTGTGRETQYF | TGTGCCACCAGTAGATTAACCGGGACAGGGAGGGAGACCCAGTACTTC
17 | TRBJ2-1 | TRBD2 | TRBV9 | once | CASSASGDYRIGDEQFF | TGTGCCAGCAGCGCCTCCGGGGACTATCGAATCGGCGATGAGCAGTTCTTC
13 | TRBJ2-7 | - | TRBV6-5 | many | CASSYAGGYEQYF | TGTGCCAGCAGTTACGCCGGGGGCTACGAGCAGTACTTC
15 | TRBJ1-2 | - | TRBV6-5 | - | CASSYSGQGFYGYTF | TGTGCCAGCAGTTACTCGGGCCAGGGTTTCTATGGCTACACCTTC
12 | TRBJ1-5 | - | TRBV6-1 | - | CASNGHGQPQHF | TGTGCCAGCAACGGACACGGGCAGCCCCAGCATTTT
17 | TRBJ2-1 | TRBD2 | TRBV7-9 | - | CASSPPALADTYNEQFF | TGTGCCAGCAGCCCCCCGGCCCTAGCGGATACCTACAATGAGCAGTTCTTC
12 | TRBJ1-2 | - | TRBV29-1 | few | CSVVAGDYGYTF | TGCAGCGTTGTTGCCGGGGACTATGGCTACACCTTC
13 | TRBJ1-1 | - | TRBV19 | - | CASSPNGPGEAFF | TGTGCCAGTAGTCCCAACGGGCCCGGGGAAGCTTTCTTT